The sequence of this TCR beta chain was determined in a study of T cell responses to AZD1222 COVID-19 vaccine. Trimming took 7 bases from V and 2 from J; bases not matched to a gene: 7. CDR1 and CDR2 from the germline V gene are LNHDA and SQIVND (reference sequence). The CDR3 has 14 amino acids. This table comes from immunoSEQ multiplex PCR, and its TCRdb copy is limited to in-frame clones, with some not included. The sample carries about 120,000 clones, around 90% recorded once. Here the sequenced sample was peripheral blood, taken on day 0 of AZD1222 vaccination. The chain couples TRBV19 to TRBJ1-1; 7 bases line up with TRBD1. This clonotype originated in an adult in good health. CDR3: CASNYRGFNTEAFF. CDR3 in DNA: TGTGCCAGTAACTACAGGGGTTTCAACACTGAAGCTTTCTTT.